The subject of this entry is one T cell receptor (beta chain). In the source study's methods: Amplification with reference gene primers provided the estimates of nucleated cell counts. Using immunoSEQ multiplex PCR, the repertoire was profiled, and TCRdb retains in-frame clones only, with some absent. That table furnishes V, J and clone size, whereas the DNA furnished D and trimming. This sample carries more than 200,000 clones, over 65% of them seen once, and the ten largest clones take 2.5% to 3%. This sample stems from a study of blood T cell repertoires in COVID-19. Study overall: Spain, Italy and the United States supplied samples that represented acute and convalescent COVID-19. PBMCs, B-cell-depleted T cells, or T cells provided the cDNA or gDNA that made up the material.

Per the germline V gene, CDR1 is SGDLS and CDR2 is YYNGEE. Trimming shortened V by 2 bases and J by 6 bases, and 11 bases separated the two germline ends. The CDR3 runs 14 residues. The rearrangement links TRBV9 to TRBJ1-4, with D unresolved. The clonotype was recovered from a woman in her 70s with active or convalescent COVID-19. Sequenced: peripheral blood. CDR3 DNA: TGTGCCAGCAGCGTTTCCAGGTTTGATGAAAAACTGTTTTTT. Its translation is CASSVSRFDEKLFF.